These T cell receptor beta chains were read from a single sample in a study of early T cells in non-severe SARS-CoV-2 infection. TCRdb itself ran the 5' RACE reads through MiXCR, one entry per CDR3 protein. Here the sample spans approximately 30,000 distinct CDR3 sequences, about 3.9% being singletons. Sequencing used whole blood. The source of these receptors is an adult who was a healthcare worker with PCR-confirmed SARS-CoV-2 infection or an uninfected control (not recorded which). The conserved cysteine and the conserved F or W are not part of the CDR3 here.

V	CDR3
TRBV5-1	ASRQDADTQY
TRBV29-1	SAGLYNEQF
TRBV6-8	ASSYVRTVTYEQY
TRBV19	ASSWGETQY
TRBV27	ASRTGEGRRPQH
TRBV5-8	ASSPGQGAQAETQY
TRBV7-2	ASRPGGGTDTQY
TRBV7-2	ASSPGLAGKTQY
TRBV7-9	ASSSQGSSSYEQY
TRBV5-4	ASSSQIGNSPLH
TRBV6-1	ASSVLSGETQY
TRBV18	ASSPPSGRRTEAF
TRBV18	ASSPPYRGTNTGELF
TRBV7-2	ASTTGSSYNSPLH
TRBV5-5	ASSDSVSYEQY
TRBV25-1	ASSPMGGYEQY
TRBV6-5	ASSYSSLTGRAGELF
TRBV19	ASCRTNTEAF
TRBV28	ASSFLEAKEEKLF
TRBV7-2	ASSFRRSDEQF
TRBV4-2	ASSQEGQGGETQY
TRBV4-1	ASSQGGAPTEQY
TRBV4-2	ASSQPGSMATQY
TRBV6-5	ASSYSALGSYEQY
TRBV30	AYSGPLGNIQY